This T cell receptor beta chain was profiled in a study of shared clonotypes between healthy human individuals. General study points: It was observed that around 5% of naive CD4 clonotypes were shared across a handful of donors. Rarefaction revealed incomplete sorted-subset sequencing despite large depth.

This CDR3 spans 15 amino acids. CDR1 LNHDA and CDR2 SQIVND come from the germline V gene (reference sequence). V lost 5 bases to trimming and J lost 2 bases, with 15 bases between them. With regard to this clone: The antigen remains unidentified.

The authors ran the assay at deep level. About 33,000 T cell genomes (roughly 0.2 ug DNA) went into each sorted-subset replicate. Profiled with immunoSEQ multiplex PCR; TCRdb holds only in-frame clones, not every one. In the table there are 2,100,000 or so clones, approximately 96% of which are singletons. The specimen sequenced was naive CD4+ T cells sorted from blood. The subset here: CD45RA+ positively selected. The origin of this receptor is a man younger than 30 in good health. This chain links TRBV19 with TRBJ2-5, with D possibly TRBD2 on 5 matching bases. The CDR3 coding sequence is TGTGCCAGTAGTTCCCTGAGGGCGGCTCAAGAGACCCAGTACTTC. Amino acids: CASSSLRAAQETQYF.